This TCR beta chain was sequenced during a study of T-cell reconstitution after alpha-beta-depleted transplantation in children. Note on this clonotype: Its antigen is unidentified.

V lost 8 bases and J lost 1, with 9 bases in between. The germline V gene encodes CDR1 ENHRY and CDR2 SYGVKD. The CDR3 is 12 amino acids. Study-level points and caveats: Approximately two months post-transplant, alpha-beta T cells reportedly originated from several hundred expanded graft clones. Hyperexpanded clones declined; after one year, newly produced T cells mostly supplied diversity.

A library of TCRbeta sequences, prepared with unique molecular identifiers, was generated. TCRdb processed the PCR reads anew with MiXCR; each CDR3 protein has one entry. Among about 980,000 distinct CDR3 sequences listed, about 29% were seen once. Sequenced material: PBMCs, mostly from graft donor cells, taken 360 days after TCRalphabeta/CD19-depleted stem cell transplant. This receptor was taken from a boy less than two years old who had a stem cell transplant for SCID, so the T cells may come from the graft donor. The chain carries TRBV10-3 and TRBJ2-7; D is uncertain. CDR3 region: CAIGKVSYEQYF. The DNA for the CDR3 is TGTGCCATCGGGAAAGTATCCTACGAGCAGTACTTC.